This T cell receptor (beta chain) was found in a study of cytomegalovirus exposure and HLA in healthy donors. Concerning this clone: Its antigen is not known.

Trimming pared 7 bases from V and 6 bases from J, leaving 13 bases between. Germline CDR1 GTSNPN, CDR2 SVGIG (reference sequence). This CDR3 contains 13 residues. Study observations and caveats: Further analysis, carried out later, found HLA-associated TCR beta chains more clonally expanded than equally common other chains. The authors listed 150 to 200 TCR beta chains as cytomegalovirus-associated. Immune exposure information comprised only CMV serostatus.

The PCR made use of 60 Vbeta and 13 Jbeta primers. This table comes from immunoSEQ multiplex PCR, and its TCRdb copy is limited to in-frame clones, with some not included. The top ten clones hold less than 4.5% of a sample with over 150,000 clones, about three quarters of them seen once. The chain is built from TRBV30 and TRBJ1-6; D might be TRBD1 (6 bases). The origin of this receptor is a woman aged 60-75 years in good health and CMV-seropositive. The sample comprised PBMCs. The CDR3 DNA reads as TGTGCCTACACGACAGGTCTTAATTCACCCCTCCACTTT. Translated: CAYTTGLNSPLHF.